This T cell receptor beta chain was obtained from a study of early T cells in non-severe SARS-CoV-2 infection. Background on the study: Chains from this unsorted whole-blood bulk RNA could not be paired. Study results and limitations: Matching results from VDJdb favored anti-spike CD8 responses, leaving private and CD4 specificities undetected.

A word on this clonotype: Its antigen is unknown.

cDNA molecules, individually, were tagged with unique molecular identifiers. TCRdb re-derived calls from the 5' RACE reads in MiXCR, one entry per CDR3 protein. The sample records fewer than 65,000 distinct CDR3 sequences, around 13% being singletons. The receptor was isolated from an adult who was a healthcare worker with PCR-confirmed SARS-CoV-2 infection or an uninfected control (not recorded which). Material: whole blood.

In DNA, the CDR3 is TGTGCCAGCAGCCCCCGACTAGCGGGGGGTTGGGAGACCCAGTACTTC. Translated: CASSPRLAGGWETQYF. The chain has TRBV7-8 and TRBJ2-5; 13 bases line up with TRBD2. V was pared by 5 bases and J by 5 bases, with 8 bases of the junction left unmatched. CDR1 is SGHVS and CDR2 is FQNEAQ in the germline V gene. The CDR3 loop spans 16 amino acids.